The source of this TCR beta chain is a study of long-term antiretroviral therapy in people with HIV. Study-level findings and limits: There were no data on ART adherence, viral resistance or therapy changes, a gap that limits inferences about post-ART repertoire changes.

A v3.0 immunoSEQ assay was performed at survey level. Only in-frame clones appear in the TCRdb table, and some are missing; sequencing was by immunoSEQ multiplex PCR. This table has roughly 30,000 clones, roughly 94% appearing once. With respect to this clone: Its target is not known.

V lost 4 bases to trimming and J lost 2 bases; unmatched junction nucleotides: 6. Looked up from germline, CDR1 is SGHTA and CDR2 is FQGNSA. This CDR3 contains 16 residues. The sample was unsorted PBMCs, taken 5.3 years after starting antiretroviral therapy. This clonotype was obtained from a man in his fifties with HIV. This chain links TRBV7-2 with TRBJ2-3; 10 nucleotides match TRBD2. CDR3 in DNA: TGTGCCAGCAGCTCCGGTAGCGGGGGGCTCACAGATACGCAGTATTTT. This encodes CASSSGSGGLTDTQYF.